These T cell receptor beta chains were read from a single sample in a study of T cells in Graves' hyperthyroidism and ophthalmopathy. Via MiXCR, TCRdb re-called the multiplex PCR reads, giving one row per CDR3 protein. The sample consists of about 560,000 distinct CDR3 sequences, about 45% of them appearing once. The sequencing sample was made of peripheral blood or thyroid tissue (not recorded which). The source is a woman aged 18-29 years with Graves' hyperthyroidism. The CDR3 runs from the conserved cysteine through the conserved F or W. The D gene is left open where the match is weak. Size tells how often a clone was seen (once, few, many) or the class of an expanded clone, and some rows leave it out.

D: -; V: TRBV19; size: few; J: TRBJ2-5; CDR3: CASSPNGREETQYF; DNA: TGTGCCAGTAGCCCCAATGGCCGAGAAGAGACCCAGTACTTC
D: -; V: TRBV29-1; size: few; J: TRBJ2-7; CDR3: CSVVAFGGPYEQYF; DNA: TGCAGCGTTGTGGCATTCGGGGGACCCTACGAGCAGTACTTC
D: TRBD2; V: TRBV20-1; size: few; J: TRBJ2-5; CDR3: CSARDSGFQETQYF; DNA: TGCAGTGCTAGAGATAGCGGGTTCCAAGAGACCCAGTACTTC
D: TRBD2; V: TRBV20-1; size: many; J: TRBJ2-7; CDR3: CSARRLADYEQYF; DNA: TGCAGTGCCAGGCGCCTAGCGGATTACGAGCAGTACTTC
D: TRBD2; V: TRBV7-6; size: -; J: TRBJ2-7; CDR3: CASSLSIGEGRFEQYF; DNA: TGTGCCAGCAGCTTATCGATCGGGGAGGGCCGGTTCGAGCAGTACTTC
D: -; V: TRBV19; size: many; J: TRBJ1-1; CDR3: CASTRGITEAFF; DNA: TGTGCCAGTACTCGAGGGATCACTGAAGCTTTCTTT
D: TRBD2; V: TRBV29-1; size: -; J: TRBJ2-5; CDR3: CSTGAGRETQYF; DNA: TGCAGCACCGGAGCCGGGAGGGAGACCCAGTACTTC
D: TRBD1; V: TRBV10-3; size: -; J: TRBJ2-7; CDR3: CAIRDRGRSYEQYF; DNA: TGTGCCATCAGGGACAGGGGGCGATCCTACGAGCAGTACTTC
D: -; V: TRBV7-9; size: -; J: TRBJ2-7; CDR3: CASSSSGDPWEQYF; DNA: TGTGCCAGCAGCTCGTCGGGAGACCCTTGGGAGCAGTACTTC
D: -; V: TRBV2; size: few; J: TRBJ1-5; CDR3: CASTNKRASNQPQHF; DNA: TGTGCCAGCACCAACAAAAGGGCCTCCAATCAGCCCCAGCATTTT
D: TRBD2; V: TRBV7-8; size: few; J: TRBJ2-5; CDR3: CASSPQYREGETQYF; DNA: TGTGCCAGCAGCCCACAGTATAGGGAGGGAGAGACCCAGTACTTC
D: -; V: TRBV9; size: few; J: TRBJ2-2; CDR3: CASKQNTGELFF; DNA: TGTGCCAGCAAACAGAACACCGGGGAGCTGTTTTTT
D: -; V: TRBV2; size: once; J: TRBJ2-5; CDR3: CASNWDSGTQYF; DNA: TGTGCCAGCAACTGGGACTCTGGGACCCAGTACTTC
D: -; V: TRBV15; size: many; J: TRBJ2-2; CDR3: CATSSGKDTGELFF; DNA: TGTGCCACCAGTAGTGGAAAAGACACCGGGGAGCTGTTTTTT
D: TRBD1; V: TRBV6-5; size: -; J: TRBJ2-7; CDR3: CPSEGTGVFEQYF; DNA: TGTCCTTCGGAGGGGACAGGGGTTTTCGAGCAGTACTTC
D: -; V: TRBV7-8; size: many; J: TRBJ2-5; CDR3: CASSRGEWETQYF; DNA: TGTGCCAGCAGTAGGGGGGAGTGGGAGACCCAGTACTTC
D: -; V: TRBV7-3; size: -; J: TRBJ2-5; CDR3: CASSPDGGRQETQYF; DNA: TGTGCCAGCAGCCCCGACGGCGGGCGGCAAGAGACCCAGTACTTC
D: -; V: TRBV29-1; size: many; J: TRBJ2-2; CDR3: CSVLHGSGELFF; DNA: TGCAGCGTTCTACATGGGTCCGGGGAGCTGTTTTTT
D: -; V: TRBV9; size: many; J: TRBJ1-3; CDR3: CASSGTDSGNTIYF; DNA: TGTGCCAGCAGCGGAACGGACTCTGGAAACACCATATATTTT
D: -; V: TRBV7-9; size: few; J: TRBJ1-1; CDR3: CASNLGSRGKDEAFF; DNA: TGTGCCAGCAACTTAGGGTCGCGGGGGAAGGATGAAGCTTTCTTT
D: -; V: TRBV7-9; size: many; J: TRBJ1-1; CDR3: CASSPYSNTEAFF; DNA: TGTGCCAGCAGTCCTTACTCGAACACTGAAGCTTTCTTT
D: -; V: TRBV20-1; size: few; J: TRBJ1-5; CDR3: CSASRGKGQPQHF; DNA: TGCAGTGCTAGTCGGGGCAAGGGCCAGCCCCAGCATTTT
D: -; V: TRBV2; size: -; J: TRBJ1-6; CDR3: CASRDSSSYNSPLRF; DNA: TGTGCCAGTAGAGACAGTAGCTCCTATAATTCACCCCTCCGCTTT
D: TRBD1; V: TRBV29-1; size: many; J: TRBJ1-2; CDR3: CSVADRDYGYTF; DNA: TGCAGCGTAGCCGACAGGGACTATGGCTACACCTTC
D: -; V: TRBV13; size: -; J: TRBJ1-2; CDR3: CASSLSWAQDGYTF; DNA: TGTGCCAGCAGCTTATCATGGGCCCAGGATGGCTACACCTTC
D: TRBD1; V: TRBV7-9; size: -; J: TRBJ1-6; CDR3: CASSLASGTGTSPLHF; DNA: TGTGCCAGCAGCTTAGCCTCCGGGACAGGGACTTCACCCCTCCACTTT